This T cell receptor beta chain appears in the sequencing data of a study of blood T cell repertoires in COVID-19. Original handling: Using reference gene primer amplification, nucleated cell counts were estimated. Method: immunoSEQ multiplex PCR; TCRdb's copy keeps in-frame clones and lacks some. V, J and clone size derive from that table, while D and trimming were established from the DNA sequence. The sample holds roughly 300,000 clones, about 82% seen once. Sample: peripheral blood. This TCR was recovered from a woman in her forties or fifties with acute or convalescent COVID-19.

The CDR3: CATSGDNEQFF. The CDR3 DNA reads TGTGCCACCAGTGGCGACAATGAGCAGTTCTTC. The chain employs TRBV24-1 and TRBJ2-1; D is unclear. V lost 5 bases and J 5 bases, leaving 3 bases between the germline ends. CDR1 and CDR2 (germline): KGHDR, SFDVKD. The CDR3 contains 11 residues.